This is a list of T cell receptor beta chains from one sample in a study of cytomegalovirus exposure and HLA in healthy donors. Clones were read by immunoSEQ multiplex PCR, and TCRdb kept only the in-frame ones, dropping some. The table records 85,000 to 120,000 clones, about 75% of them present only once. Sequenced: PBMCs. Receptor source: a man aged 35-49 years in good health and CMV-seronegative. CDR3s leave out the opening cysteine and the closing phenylalanine or tryptophan.

TRBV2	ASSGHRELF
TRBV6-5	ASSYSNGAANEKLF
TRBV15	ATSRDSSHSNQPQH
TRBV14	ASSQDPGGLYNEQF
TRBV6-1	ASSVRTSGTTDTQY
TRBV14	ASSQALSPGTQGYT
TRBV6-1	ASGVGALYEQY
TRBV5-1	ASSLGVRGTDTQY
TRBV7-2	ASSLPGQGFSPLH
TRBV5-6	ASSLGKGAEAF
TRBV2	ASRPGGSGKNTEAF
TRBV2	ASRPRTGDADTQY
TRBV7-3	ASSLSSGTEAF
TRBV7-9	ASSPPLAASYEQY